This T cell receptor beta chain originates from a study of beta chain features in type 1 diabetes. Overall study findings and caveats: Moderate but significant shortening of TCRB CDR3s was recorded in all four CD4+ subsets from Type 1 diabetes patients.

Remarks on this clone: Its antigen remains unknown.

Expressed TCRB transcripts were sequenced because the entire RNA isolate underwent reverse transcription. Some clones are missing from TCRdb's copy, which holds only in-frame ones; the method was immunoSEQ multiplex PCR. The profile covers 150,000 or so clones, with approximately 9% appearing a single time and around 0.5% taken by the ten largest. The germline V and J ends were trimmed by 5 bases and 0 bases, with 9 bases remaining between them. The CDR3 is made up of 15 amino acids. Germline CDR1 reads SGHRS; CDR2 reads YFSETQ. This receptor was obtained from a woman younger than 30 with type 1 diabetes. This sequence joins TRBV5-1 and TRBJ2-6, with a possible D match to TRBD1 (5 bases). Sequencing was done on a sample of central memory CD4+ T cells from blood. The CDR3 DNA reads TGCGCCAGCAGGGACACTCTCTCTGGGGCCAACGTCCTGACTTTC. Protein sequence: CASRDTLSGANVLTF.